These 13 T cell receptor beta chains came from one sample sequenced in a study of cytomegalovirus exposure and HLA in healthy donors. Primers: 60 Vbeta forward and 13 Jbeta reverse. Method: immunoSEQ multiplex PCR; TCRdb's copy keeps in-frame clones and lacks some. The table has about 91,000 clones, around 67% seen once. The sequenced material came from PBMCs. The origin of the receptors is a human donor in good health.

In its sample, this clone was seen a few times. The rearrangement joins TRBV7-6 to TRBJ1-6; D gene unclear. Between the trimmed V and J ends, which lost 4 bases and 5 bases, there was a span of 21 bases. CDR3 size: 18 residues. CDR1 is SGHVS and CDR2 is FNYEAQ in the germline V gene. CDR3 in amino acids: CASSSSGRRAIDNSPLHF. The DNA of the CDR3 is TGTGCCAGCAGCTCCAGTGGGCGGAGGGCTATCGATAATTCACCCCTCCACTTT. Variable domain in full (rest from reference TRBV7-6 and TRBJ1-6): GAGVSQSPRYKVTKRGQDVALRCDPISGHVSLYWYRQALGQGPEFLTYFNYEAQQDKSGLPNDRFSAERPEGSISTLTIQRTEQRDSAMYRCASSSSGRRAIDNSPLHFGNGTRLTVT.

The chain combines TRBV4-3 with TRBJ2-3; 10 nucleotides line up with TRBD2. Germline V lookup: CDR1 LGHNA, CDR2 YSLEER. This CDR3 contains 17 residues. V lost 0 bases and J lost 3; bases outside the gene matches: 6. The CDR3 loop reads CASSQEPSGGGTDTQYF. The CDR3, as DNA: TGCGCCAGCAGCCAAGAGCCCAGCGGGGGGGGTACAGATACGCAGTATTTT.

CDR3 coding DNA: TGTGCCAGCAGCCGATACCCCCCTGGGCGATCAGATACGCAGTATTTT. This codes for CASSRYPPGRSDTQYF. This sequence joins TRBV7-2 and TRBJ2-3, with D hard to call. V shed 5 bases and J shed 4 bases, with 19 bases lying between them. The CDR3 covers 16 residues. Germline values: CDR1 SGHTA, CDR2 FQGNSA.

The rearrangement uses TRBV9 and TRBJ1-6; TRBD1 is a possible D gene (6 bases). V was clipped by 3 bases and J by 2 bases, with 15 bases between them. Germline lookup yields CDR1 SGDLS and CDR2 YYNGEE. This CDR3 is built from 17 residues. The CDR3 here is CASSATGQAAYNSPLHF. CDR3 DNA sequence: TGTGCCAGCAGCGCTACAGGGCAGGCGGCCTATAATTCACCCCTCCACTTT.

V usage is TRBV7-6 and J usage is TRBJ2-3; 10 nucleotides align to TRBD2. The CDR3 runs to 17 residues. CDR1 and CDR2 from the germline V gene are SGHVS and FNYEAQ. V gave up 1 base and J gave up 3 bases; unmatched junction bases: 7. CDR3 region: CASSLGGLAGVTDTQYF. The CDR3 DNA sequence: TGTGCCAGCAGCTTAGGGGGGCTAGCGGGGGTAACAGATACGCAGTATTTT.

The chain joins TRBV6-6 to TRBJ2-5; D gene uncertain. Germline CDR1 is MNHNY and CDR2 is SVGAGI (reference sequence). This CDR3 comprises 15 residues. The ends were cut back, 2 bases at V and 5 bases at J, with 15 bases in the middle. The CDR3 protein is CASSYDQPGVETQYF. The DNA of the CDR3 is TGTGCCAGCAGTTACGACCAACCGGGTGTGGAGACCCAGTACTTC.

The CDR3 sequence is CASSQDTGGGTDTQYF. CDR3 coding DNA: TGTGCCAGCAGCCAAGATACCGGGGGGGGCACAGATACGCAGTATTTT. The chain has TRBV4-2 and TRBJ2-3, with 8 bases matching TRBD2. There are 16 residues in the CDR3. V lost 0 bases and J lost 1; bases outside the gene matches: 3. From germline, CDR1 is LGHNA and CDR2 YNFKEQ.

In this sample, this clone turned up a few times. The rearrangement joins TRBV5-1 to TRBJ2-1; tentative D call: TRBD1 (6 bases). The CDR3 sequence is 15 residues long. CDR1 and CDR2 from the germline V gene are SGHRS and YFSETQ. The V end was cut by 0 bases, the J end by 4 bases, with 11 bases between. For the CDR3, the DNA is TGCGCCAGCAGCTTGGTGGGACAAAAATACAATGAGCAGTTCTTC. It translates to CASSLVGQKYNEQFF.

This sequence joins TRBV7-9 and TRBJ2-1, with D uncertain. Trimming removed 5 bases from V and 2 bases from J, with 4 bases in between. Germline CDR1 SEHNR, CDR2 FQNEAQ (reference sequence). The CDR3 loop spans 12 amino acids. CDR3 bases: TGTGCCAGCAGCCTAACCTACAATGAGCAGTTCTTC. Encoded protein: CASSLTYNEQFF.

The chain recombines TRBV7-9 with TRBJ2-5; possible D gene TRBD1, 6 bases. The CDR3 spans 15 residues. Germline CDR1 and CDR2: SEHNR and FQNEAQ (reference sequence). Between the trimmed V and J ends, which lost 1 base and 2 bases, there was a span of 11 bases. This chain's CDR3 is CASSLGGQRQETQYF. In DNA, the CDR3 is TGTGCCAGCAGCTTAGGAGGACAGAGACAAGAGACCCAGTACTTC.

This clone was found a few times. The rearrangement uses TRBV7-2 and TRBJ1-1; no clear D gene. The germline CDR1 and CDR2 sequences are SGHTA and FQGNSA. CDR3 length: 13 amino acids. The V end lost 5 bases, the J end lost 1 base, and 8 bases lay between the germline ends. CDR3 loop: CASSPGGNTEAFF. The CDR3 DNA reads TGTGCCAGCAGCCCCGGTGGGAACACTGAAGCTTTCTTT.

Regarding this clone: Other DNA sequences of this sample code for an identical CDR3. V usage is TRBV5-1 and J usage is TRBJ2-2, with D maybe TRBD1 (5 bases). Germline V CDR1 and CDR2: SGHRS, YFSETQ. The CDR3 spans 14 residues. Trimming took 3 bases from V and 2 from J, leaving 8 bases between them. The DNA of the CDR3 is TGCGCCAGCAGCTCTGGACAAAACACCGGGGAGCTGTTTTTT. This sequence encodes CASSSGQNTGELFF.

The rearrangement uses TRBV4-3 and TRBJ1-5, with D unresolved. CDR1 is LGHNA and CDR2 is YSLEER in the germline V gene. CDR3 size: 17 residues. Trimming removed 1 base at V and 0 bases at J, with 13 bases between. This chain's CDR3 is CASSQVEAEYSNQPQHF. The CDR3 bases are TGCGCCAGCAGCCAAGTAGAGGCGGAGTATAGCAATCAGCCCCAGCATTTT.